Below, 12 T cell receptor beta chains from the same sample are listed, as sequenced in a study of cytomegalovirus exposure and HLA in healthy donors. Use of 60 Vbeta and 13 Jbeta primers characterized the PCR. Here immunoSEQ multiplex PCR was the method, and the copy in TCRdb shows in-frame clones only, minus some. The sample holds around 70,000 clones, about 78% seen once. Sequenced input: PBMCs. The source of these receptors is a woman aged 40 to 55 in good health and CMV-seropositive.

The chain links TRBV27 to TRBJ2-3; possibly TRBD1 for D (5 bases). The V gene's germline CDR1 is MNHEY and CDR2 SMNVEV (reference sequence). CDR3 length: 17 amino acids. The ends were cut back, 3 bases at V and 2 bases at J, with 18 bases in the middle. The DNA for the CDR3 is TGTGCCAGCAGTTTTCTTCGAAGTGGGGCATACACAGATACGCAGTATTTT. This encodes CASSFLRSGAYTDTQYF.

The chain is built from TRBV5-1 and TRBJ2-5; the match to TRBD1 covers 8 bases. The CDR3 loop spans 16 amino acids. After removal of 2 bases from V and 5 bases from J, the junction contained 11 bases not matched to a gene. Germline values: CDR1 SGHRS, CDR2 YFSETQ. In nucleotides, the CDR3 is TGCGCCAGCAGCTTCCAGGGGGCGCGGGGAGAGGAGACCCAGTACTTC. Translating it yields CASSFQGARGEETQYF.

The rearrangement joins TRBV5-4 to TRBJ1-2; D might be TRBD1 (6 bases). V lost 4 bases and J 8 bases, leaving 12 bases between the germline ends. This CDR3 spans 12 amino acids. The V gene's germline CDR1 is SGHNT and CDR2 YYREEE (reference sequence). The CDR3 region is CASSQGPAGYTF. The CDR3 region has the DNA TGTGCCAGCAGCCAGGGGCCGGCCGGCTACACCTTC.

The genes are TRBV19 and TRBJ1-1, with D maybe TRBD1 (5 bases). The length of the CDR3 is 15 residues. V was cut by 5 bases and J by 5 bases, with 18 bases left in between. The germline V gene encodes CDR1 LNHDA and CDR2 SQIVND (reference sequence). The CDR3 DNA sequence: TGTGCCAGTAGTCCATATAGGGGTTTGTTGACTGAAGCTTTCTTT. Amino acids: CASSPYRGLLTEAFF. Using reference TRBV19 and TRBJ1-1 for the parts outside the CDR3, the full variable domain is DGGITQSPKYLFRKEGQNVTLSCEQNLNHDAMYWYRQDPGQGLRLIYYSQIVNDFQKGDIAEGYSVSREKKESFPLTVTSAQKNPTAFYLCASSPYRGLLTEAFFGQGTRLTVV.

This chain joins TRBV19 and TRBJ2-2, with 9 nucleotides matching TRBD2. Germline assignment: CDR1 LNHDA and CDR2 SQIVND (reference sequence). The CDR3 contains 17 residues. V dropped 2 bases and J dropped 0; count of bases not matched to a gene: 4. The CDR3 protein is CASSIFASGANTGELFF. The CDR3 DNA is TGTGCCAGTAGTATATTCGCTAGCGGGGCGAACACCGGGGAGCTGTTTTTT.

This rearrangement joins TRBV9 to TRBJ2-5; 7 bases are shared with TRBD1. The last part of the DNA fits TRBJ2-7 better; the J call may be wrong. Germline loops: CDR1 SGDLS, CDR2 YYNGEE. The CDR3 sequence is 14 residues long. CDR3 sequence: CASSVSGGSYEQYF. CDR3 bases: TGTGCCAGCAGCGTATCAGGGGGCTCCTACGAGCAGTACTTC.

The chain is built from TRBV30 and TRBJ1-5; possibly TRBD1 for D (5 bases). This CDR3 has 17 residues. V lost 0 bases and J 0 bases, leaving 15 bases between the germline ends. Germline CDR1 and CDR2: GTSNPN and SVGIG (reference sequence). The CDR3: CAWSVRRGGFSNQPQHF. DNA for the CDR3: TGTGCCTGGAGTGTACGAAGGGGCGGCTTTAGCAATCAGCCCCAGCATTTT.

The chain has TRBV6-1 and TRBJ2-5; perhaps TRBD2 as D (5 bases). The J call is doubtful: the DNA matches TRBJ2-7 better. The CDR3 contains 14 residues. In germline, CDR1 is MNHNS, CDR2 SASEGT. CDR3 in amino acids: CASSPQTEAYEQYF. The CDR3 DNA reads TGTGCCAGCAGTCCCCAGACGGAGGCCTACGAGCAGTACTTC.

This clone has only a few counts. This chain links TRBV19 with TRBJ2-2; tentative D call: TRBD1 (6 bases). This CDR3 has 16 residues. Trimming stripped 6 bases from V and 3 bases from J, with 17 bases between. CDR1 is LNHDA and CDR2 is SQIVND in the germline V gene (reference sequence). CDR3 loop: CASRRWEGGDTGELFF. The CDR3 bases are TGTGCCAGTAGGAGGTGGGAAGGGGGAGACACCGGGGAGCTGTTTTTT. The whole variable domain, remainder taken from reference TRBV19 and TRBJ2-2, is DGGITQSPKYLFRKEGQNVTLSCEQNLNHDAMYWYRQDPGQGLRLIYYSQIVNDFQKGDIAEGYSVSREKKESFPLTVTSAQKNPTAFYLCASRRWEGGDTGELFFGEGSRLTVL.

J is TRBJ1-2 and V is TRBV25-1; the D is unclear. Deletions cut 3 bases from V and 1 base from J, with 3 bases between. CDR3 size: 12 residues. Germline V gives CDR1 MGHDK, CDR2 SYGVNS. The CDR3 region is CASSDSNYGYTF. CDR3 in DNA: TGTGCCAGCAGTGACAGTAACTATGGCTACACCTTC.

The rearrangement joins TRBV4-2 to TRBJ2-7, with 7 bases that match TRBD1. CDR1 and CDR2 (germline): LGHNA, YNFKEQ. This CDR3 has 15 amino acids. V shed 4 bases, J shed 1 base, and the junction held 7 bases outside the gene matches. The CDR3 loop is CASSPFGTVSYEQYF. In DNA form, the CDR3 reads TGTGCCAGCAGCCCCTTCGGGACAGTTTCCTACGAGCAGTACTTC.

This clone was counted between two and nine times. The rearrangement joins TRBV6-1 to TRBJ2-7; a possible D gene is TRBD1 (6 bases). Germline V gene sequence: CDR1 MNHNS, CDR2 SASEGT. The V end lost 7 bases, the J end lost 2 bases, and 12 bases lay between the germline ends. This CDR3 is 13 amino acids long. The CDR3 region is CASKGTYTYEQYF. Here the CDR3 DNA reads TGTGCCAGCAAAGGGACATATACCTACGAGCAGTACTTC.